This T cell receptor beta chain was profiled in a study of control samples from healthy donors and cancer patients (dated by TCRdb to about 2020). Points on this clone: It lacks a known antigen. The input lacks base qualities; no much larger clone sits a single base away.

Library preparation was by the immunoSEQ multiplex PCR assay. TCRdb mirrors the immuneACCESS table, restricted to in-frame sequences. Some clones are absent from its copies; in checked studies, under half trace to an unresolved V gene, and the reason for the others is unknown. Recorded for this sample are 130,000 to 150,000 clones; 93% of them occurred a single time. Under 7% of the sample goes to the ten largest clones. From its cysteine to its phenylalanine, the CDR3 spans 10 amino acids. Here the CDR3 DNA is all that survives: 30 bases in frame from base 1. The junction carries 3 bases between V and J, which are trimmed by 5 bases and 5 bases respectively. From the germline V gene, CDR1 is MNHEY and CDR2 is SVGAGI.

The clonotype originates from a man between 18 and 35 years old in good health. In this chain, TRBV6-5 is recombined with TRBJ1-1; confidence is insufficient to name the D gene. The sample consisted of blood. The DNA is as follows: TGTGCCAGCAGTAGGACTGAAGCTTTCTTT. Its protein is CASSRTEAFF.